This T cell receptor (beta chain) is from a study of T cell repertoires in cytomegalovirus infection. On the study more broadly: Epitope selection comprised recently identified HLA-C-restricted CMV epitopes and well-studied HLA-B-restricted CMV epitopes. Study results and limitations: The cumulative frequency of public TCR beta families identified carriers of CMV plus the relevant HLA. In two of eight donors, the top clonotype was HLA-C-restricted CMV-specific.

MiXCR was run by TCRdb on the reads, yielding one entry per CDR3 protein. The sample includes 700,000 to 900,000 distinct CDR3 sequences, 25% to 30% of them seen just once. This clonotype was seen only a few times. Its specificity is unknown. This CDR3 region has 14 residues. J lost 1 base, V lost 5 bases, and 4 bases had no gene match. Germline lookup yields CDR1 SEHNR and CDR2 FQNEAQ (reference sequence). The TCR sequence derives from a human donor in good health (CMV status not recorded). Some clones in this sample may be carry-over from other donors' samples. This chain joins TRBV7-9 and TRBJ1-1; 7 positions agree with TRBD1. The sample here was cultured CD8+ T cells from PBMCs, taken from culture after CMV antigen stimulation. The CDR3 sequence: CASSETGKNTEAFF. The DNA for the CDR3 is TGTGCCAGCAGCGAGACAGGGAAGAACACTGAAGCTTTCTTT.